This T cell receptor beta chain was recovered during a study of shared clonotypes between healthy human individuals. Study-level points and caveats: Across subsets, estimated richness was generally greater for naive than for memory populations. The four-donor shared clonotypes exceeded non-shared clonotypes in generation probability, with non-shared ones scoring lower.

The CDR3 spans 15 residues. CDR1 and CDR2 (germline): SGDLS, YYNGEE. Trimming at V came to 4 bases and at J to 2 bases, leaving 6 bases not matched to a gene. About this clone: No antigen is known for it.

Each subset's genomic DNA was split evenly across several immunoSEQ plates. Clones were sequenced by immunoSEQ multiplex PCR, and TCRdb holds only the in-frame ones, with some missing. Altogether about 2 million clones are present, roughly 94% being singletons, with the ten largest covering around 0.13%. V and J are TRBV9 and TRBJ2-7, with 10 bases aligning to TRBD1. The clonotype was recovered from a man aged 18-30 years in good health. Sequencing was performed on naive CD4+ T cells sorted from blood. Subset: CD45RA+ positively selected. This CDR3 reads CASSPGQGVTYEQYF. DNA for the CDR3: TGTGCCAGCAGCCCCGGACAGGGGGTTACCTACGAGCAGTACTTC.